What follows are 31 T cell receptor beta chains derived from one specimen sequenced in a study of T cell changes during pregnancy in multiple sclerosis (dated by TCRdb to 2018 to 2020). Library creation used the immunoSEQ multiplex PCR assay. As stored in TCRdb, this immuneACCESS dataset retains in-frame rearrangements with V and J assigned. A fraction of the clones does not appear; measured against another copy, unresolved V genes explain less than half of the discrepancy, and the remainder lacks a known reason. This sample is represented by about 49,000 clones; 80% to 95% of them were singletons. Of the sample, 0.99% falls within the top ten clones. Sample: peripheral blood, taken after pregnancy. These receptors were taken from a female donor with multiple sclerosis, enrolled in a pregnancy study.

This chain uses TRBV27 with TRBJ1-6, with TRBD1 identical over 9 bases. V shed 5 bases, J shed 10 bases, and the junction held 12 bases outside the gene matches. The CDR3 runs to 16 residues. CDR1 and CDR2 (germline): MNHEY, SMNVEV (reference sequence). Here the CDR3 reads CASSITGGWSGSPLHF. The CDR3 region has the DNA TGTGCCAGCAGTATAACAGGGGGCTGGTCGGGATCACCCCTCCACTTT.

The chain employs TRBV4-3 and TRBJ1-1; 7 bases align to TRBD1. There are 15 residues in the CDR3. J lost 5 bases, V lost 0 bases, and 6 bases had no gene match. Germline V gives CDR1 LGHNA, CDR2 YSLEER. DNA of the CDR3: TGCGCCAGCAGCCAAGATATCAGGGGGTGGACTGAAGCTTTCTTT. This codes for CASSQDIRGWTEAFF.

The chain joins TRBV9 to TRBJ2-7, with a weak D call TRBD2 (5 bases). From germline, CDR1 is SGDLS and CDR2 YYNGEE. V was pared by 1 base and J by 6 bases, with 11 bases between. This CDR3 region has 13 residues. The CDR3: CASSVQVAGEQYF. The CDR3 coding sequence is TGTGCCAGCAGCGTACAGGTGGCGGGCGAGCAGTACTTC.

A single count supports this clone. This chain links TRBV4-3 with TRBJ2-7, with 8 bases fitting TRBD1. The CDR3 is 14 amino acids. Trimming cost V 3 bases and J 3 bases; bases outside gene matches: 4. Per germline, CDR1 LGHNA and CDR2 YSLEER. CDR3 protein: CASSHRTGNYEQYF. CDR3 nucleotides: TGCGCCAGCAGCCATCGGACAGGGAACTACGAGCAGTACTTC.

The chain is built from TRBV7-9 and TRBJ1-2, with 9 bases matching TRBD1. The CDR3 has 13 residues. Germline V CDR1 and CDR2: SEHNR, FQNEAQ (reference sequence). With V trimmed by 5 bases and J by 8 bases, 6 bases remained unmatched. This chain's CDR3 is CASSPGQGGGYTF. CDR3 DNA: TGTGCCAGCAGCCCGGGACAGGGCGGGGGCTACACCTTC.

This chain uses TRBV6-5 with TRBJ2-5, with 10 bases fitting TRBD1. The J call is uncertain, as TRBJ2-7 better fits the DNA end. This CDR3 has 15 amino acids. Germline CDR1 is MNHEY and CDR2 is SVGAGI. CDR3 region: CASSYSGTGENEQYF. The CDR3 DNA sequence: TGTGCCAGCAGTTACTCGGGGACAGGGGAGAACGAGCAGTACTTC.

The chain carries TRBV18 and TRBJ2-3; D perhaps matches TRBD2 (5 bases). The V and J ends lost 3 bases and 6 bases respectively, with 19 bases between them. CDR3 length: 16 amino acids. Germline assignment: CDR1 KGHSH and CDR2 LQKENI. The CDR3 sequence: CASSPVLLGTGDTQYF. CDR3 DNA: TGTGCCAGCTCACCGGTCCTTTTGGGTACGGGGGATACGCAGTATTTT. Supplemented by reference TRBV18 and TRBJ2-3, the full variable domain reads NAGVMQNPRHLVRRRGQEARLRCSPMKGHSHVYWYRQLPEEGLKFMVYLQKENIIDESGMPKERFSAEFPKEGPSILRIQQVVRGDSAAYFCASSPVLLGTGDTQYFGPGTRLTVL.

The chain carries TRBV5-6 and TRBJ1-5; maybe TRBD1 (5 bases). The germline gives CDR1 SGHDT, CDR2 YYEEEE. The CDR3 has 13 residues. V was cut by 0 bases and J by 13 bases, with 14 bases left in between. The CDR3 nucleotides are TGTGCCAGCAGCTTGGCGCAGGGCCGTTATCAGCATTTT. Its protein is CASSLAQGRYQHF.

The V and J genes are TRBV5-4 and TRBJ1-1, with D unclear. The CDR3 consists of 13 residues. V lost 6 bases and J lost 7, with 16 bases in between. Per germline, CDR1 SGHNT and CDR2 YYREEE (reference sequence). CDR3 coding DNA: TGTGCCAGCAAAACAGATCTAAATCTTGAAGCTTTCTTT. Translation gives CASKTDLNLEAFF.

The chain uses TRBV25-1 and TRBJ1-2; no reliable D call. V was shortened by 6 bases and J by 4 bases, with 9 bases between the two germline ends. Germline V gives CDR1 MGHDK, CDR2 SYGVNS. The CDR3 spans 12 residues. The CDR3 nucleotides read TGTGCCAGCAGAAAAAGCGTCTATGGCTACACCTTC. Translated: CASRKSVYGYTF.

This clone was recorded once. The rearrangement links TRBV7-3 to TRBJ2-1, with a weak D call TRBD1 (6 bases). There are 15 residues in the CDR3. V was cut by 4 bases and J by 5 bases, with 15 bases left in between. Germline V lookup: CDR1 SGHTA, CDR2 FQGTGA. The CDR3, as DNA: TGTGCCAGCAGCTATGAAGACAGGATGAACAATGAGCAGTTCTTC. This encodes CASSYEDRMNNEQFF. Supplemented by reference TRBV7-3 and TRBJ2-1, the full variable domain reads GAGVSQTPSNKVTEKGKYVELRCDPISGHTALYWYRQSLGQGPEFLIYFQGTGAADDSGLPNDRFFAVRPEGSVSTLKIQRTERGDSAVYLCASSYEDRMNNEQFFGPGTRLTVL.

The V gene is TRBV7-8, the J gene TRBJ1-5, with a weak D call TRBD1 (6 bases). Trimming stripped 2 bases from V and 5 bases from J, with 19 bases between. There are 17 residues in the CDR3. CDR1 and CDR2 (germline): SGHVS, FQNEAQ. CDR3 DNA: TGTGCCAGCAGCTTACCCAGGAGACAGGCGGTGGATCAGCCCCAGCATTTT. Translated, it gives CASSLPRRQAVDQPQHF. The whole variable domain, remainder taken from reference TRBV7-8 and TRBJ1-5, is GAGVSQSPRYKVAKRGQDVALRCDPISGHVSLFWYQQALGQGPEFLTYFQNEAQLDKSGLPSDRFFAERPEGSVSTLKIQRTQQEDSAVYLCASSLPRRQAVDQPQHFGDGTRLSIL.

The chain links TRBV5-1 to TRBJ2-3; 8 nucleotides line up with TRBD1. CDR3 length: 14 residues. Germline V gene data show CDR1 as SGHRS and CDR2 as YFSETQ. V dropped 4 bases and J dropped 6; count of bases not matched to a gene: 7. The CDR3 region has the DNA TGCGCCAGCAGCCCGGACAGGGTGGGGGATACGCAGTATTTT. Translated: CASSPDRVGDTQYF.

This chain connects TRBV5-1 to TRBJ2-3, with D perhaps TRBD2 (5 bases). The CDR3 extends over 18 amino acids. Germline lookup yields CDR1 SGHRS and CDR2 YFSETQ. The V end was cut by 1 base, the J end by 4 bases, with 22 bases between. The CDR3 DNA is TGCGCCAGCAGCTTGCCCCTGATGGACGGGATGCCCCCAGATACGCAGTATTTT. Translation gives CASSLPLMDGMPPDTQYF.

The chain couples TRBV6-5 to TRBJ2-7, with 8 bases that match TRBD1. CDR1 and CDR2 from the germline V gene are MNHEY and SVGAGI. The CDR3 is 14 amino acids. V lost 6 bases, J lost 3 bases, and 7 bases stayed unmatched. CDR3 amino acids: CASRGQGINYEQYF. Here the CDR3 DNA reads TGTGCCAGCAGAGGACAGGGTATAAACTACGAGCAGTACTTC.

The V and J genes are TRBV6-5 and TRBJ1-5; D possibly corresponds to TRBD1 (5 bases). CDR1 is MNHEY and CDR2 is SVGAGI in the germline V gene. The V and J ends lost 5 bases and 4 bases respectively, with 15 bases between them. The CDR3 has 15 amino acids. The CDR3 is CASSLDRNQNQPQHF. As DNA, the CDR3 is TGTGCCAGCAGTCTCGACAGAAATCAAAATCAGCCCCAGCATTTT.

In DNA, the CDR3 is TGCGCCAGCAGCCAAGCAGGGGGGAGGAACGAGCAGTACTTC. This gives the protein CASSQAGGRNEQYF. V usage is TRBV4-3 and J usage is TRBJ2-7, with D perhaps TRBD1 (7 bases). V lost 1 base, J lost 5 bases, and 12 bases lay in between. CDR1 and CDR2 (germline): LGHNA, YSLEER. CDR3 length: 14 amino acids.

The chain couples TRBV15 to TRBJ1-5; tentative D call: TRBD1 (5 bases). Deletions cut 0 bases from V and 1 base from J, with 7 bases between. CDR1 LNHNV and CDR2 YYDKDF come from the germline V gene (reference sequence). The length of the CDR3 is 15 residues. The CDR3 DNA follows: TGTGCCACCAGCAGAGATCAGGGAAGCAATCAGCCCCAGCATTTT. It translates to CATSRDQGSNQPQHF.

The J gene is TRBJ2-7, the V gene TRBV9; TRBD2 matches at 7 bases. J was trimmed by 2 bases and V by 3 bases; bases with no gene match: 5. CDR1 is SGDLS, CDR2 YYNGEE, per germline. This CDR3 region has 14 residues. The CDR3 region is CASSARGDAYEQYF. CDR3 nucleotides: TGTGCCAGCAGCGCACGGGGGGACGCCTACGAGCAGTACTTC.

The V gene is TRBV6-5, the J gene TRBJ2-7, with D perhaps TRBD1 (6 bases). V was shortened by 5 bases and J by 3 bases, with 11 bases between the two germline ends. This CDR3 comprises 13 residues. CDR1 MNHEY and CDR2 SVGAGI come from the germline V gene. For the CDR3, the DNA is TGTGCCAGCAGTCCCCAGGGGTACTACGAGCAGTACTTC. Protein product: CASSPQGYYEQYF.

This clone was detected only a few times. This chain connects TRBV4-3 to TRBJ2-1; TRBD2 aligns across 14 bases. Germline CDR1 is LGHNA and CDR2 is YSLEER. V was pared by 0 bases and J by 4 bases, with 5 bases of the junction left unmatched. CDR3 length: 18 amino acids. CDR3 amino acids: CASSQEGLAGDSYNEQFF. In DNA, the CDR3 is TGCGCCAGCAGCCAAGAGGGACTAGCGGGGGATTCGTACAATGAGCAGTTCTTC.

V gene TRBV2 combines with J gene TRBJ1-5; D possibly corresponds to TRBD1 (5 bases). The CDR3 is made up of 18 amino acids. The ends were cut back, 2 bases at V and 1 base at J, with 18 bases in the middle. Germline assignment: CDR1 SNHLY and CDR2 FYNNEI. The CDR3 DNA reads as TGTGCCAGCAGTGAACGGATCCCAGGGAGGCGAAGCAATCAGCCCCAGCATTTT. This encodes CASSERIPGRRSNQPQHF.

This clone was seen only once. One end of the junction is discordant with germline, which a read error may explain. The rearrangement joins TRBV5-6 to TRBJ2-1, with a weak D call TRBD2 (6 bases). CDR3 size: 13 residues. Germline V gene data show CDR1 as SGHDT and CDR2 as YYEEEE. The CDR3 coding sequence is TGTGCCAGCAACTTGGGGAGGTCCAATGAGCAGTTCTTC. Amino acids: CASNLGRSNEQFF.

V usage is TRBV6-6 and J usage is TRBJ1-1; no definite D call. Germline lookup yields CDR1 MNHNY and CDR2 SVGAGI (reference sequence). V was clipped by 6 bases and J by 3 bases, with 17 bases between them. This CDR3 region has 15 residues. The CDR3 reads CASSDYFSPHTEAFF. In DNA form, the CDR3 reads TGTGCCAGCAGCGATTATTTTAGCCCTCACACTGAAGCTTTCTTT.

This clone appeared once. The chain links TRBV30 to TRBJ1-6, with 9 bases that match TRBD1. This CDR3 has 16 amino acids. The ends lost 0 bases at V and 6 bases at J; junction bases unmatched: 6. Per germline, CDR1 GTSNPN and CDR2 SVGIG (reference sequence). CDR3: CAWSVLAGQGNSPLHF. The CDR3, as DNA: TGTGCCTGGAGTGTTTTGGCGGGACAGGGTAATTCACCCCTCCACTTT. Full variable domain (rest looked up from reference TRBV30 and TRBJ1-6): SQTIHQWPATLVQPVGSPLSLECTVEGTSNPNLYWYRQAAGRGLQLLFYSVGIGQISSEVPQNLSASRPQDRQFILSSKKLLLSDSGFYLCAWSVLAGQGNSPLHFGNGTRLTVT.

The chain links TRBV19 to TRBJ2-2; 8 bases fit TRBD2. J lost 3 bases, V lost 6 bases, and 3 bases had no gene match. The CDR3 totals 14 residues. Germline V CDR1 and CDR2: LNHDA, SQIVND (reference sequence). DNA for the CDR3: TGTGCCAGTAGGATTAGCGGGGACACCGGGGAGCTGTTTTTT. Amino acids: CASRISGDTGELFF.

The chain joins TRBV18 to TRBJ2-7, with 9 bases lining up with TRBD1. CDR3 length: 14 amino acids. The germline CDR1 and CDR2 sequences are KGHSH and LQKENI. J gave up 6 bases and V 3 bases, and 6 bases lay outside the gene matches. CDR3 residues: CASSPDRGSGEQYF. The CDR3 DNA reads as TGTGCCAGCTCACCCGACAGGGGGTCCGGCGAGCAGTACTTC.

The chain couples TRBV12-5 to TRBJ2-1; the D gene is possibly TRBD2 (5 bases). Germline V CDR1 and CDR2: LGHNT, FRNRAP. The V gene lost 0 bases and the J gene lost 6 bases, with 15 bases spanning the gap. CDR3 size: 16 residues. DNA for the CDR3: TGTGCTAGTGGTTTGGTACTAGGTGGGAGTACCAATGAGCAGTTCTTC. The encoded protein is CASGLVLGGSTNEQFF.

CDR3 protein: CASSSETGGLNEQFF. The CDR3 DNA reads as TGTGCCAGCAGCTCAGAGACAGGGGGGCTCAATGAGCAGTTCTTC. V usage is TRBV5-6 and J usage is TRBJ2-1; 9 bases fit TRBD1. The CDR3 has 15 residues. The V and J ends lost 3 bases and 6 bases, in that order; junction bases with no gene match: 7. Germline V gene data show CDR1 as SGHDT and CDR2 as YYEEEE.

The J gene is TRBJ2-1, the V gene TRBV20-1; a possible D gene is TRBD1 (5 bases). The V and J ends lost 3 bases and 10 bases respectively, with 10 bases between them. Germline CDR1 reads DFQATT; CDR2 reads SNEGSKA (reference sequence). The CDR3 runs 11 residues. Written as DNA, the CDR3 is TGCAGTGCTAGTAGACAGAACGAGCAGTTCTTC. This translates into CSASRQNEQFF.

This chain joins TRBV6-4 and TRBJ1-2; tentatively, D is TRBD1 (6 bases). CDR3 length equals 14 residues. V was pared by 4 bases and J by 5 bases, with 14 bases between. The germline V gene encodes CDR1 MRHNA and CDR2 SNTAGT. Here the CDR3 reads CASSGGPGTYGYTF. In nucleotides, the CDR3 is TGTGCCAGCAGTGGTGGACCCGGGACATATGGCTACACCTTC.